This TCR beta chain was profiled in a study of memory CD4+ T cells and cytomegalovirus serostatus (dated by TCRdb to the late 2010s). As for the study more broadly: The cohort comprised roughly 35 healthy Belgian adults, 9 CMV seropositive and about 25 CMV seronegative. To replicate a published TCR-based CMV serostatus classifier, the researchers sequenced the CD4+ memory TCRbeta repertoires of a Belgian cohort whose cytomegalovirus serostatus was known.

V is clipped by 8 bases and J by 3 bases, and the sequence between their germline boundaries is 13 bases long. The CDR3 measures 13 amino acids from cysteine to phenylalanine. Only the CDR3 region is kept as DNA, spanning 39 bases read in frame from base 1. CDR1 and CDR2 are drawn from the germline V gene: MNHEY, SVGAGI. Genomic DNA was extracted from sorted cells with the Quick-DNA Microprep Kit. Amplification of TCRbeta DNA was done with the immunoSEQ hsTCRbeta kit, following the protocol from the manufacturer. TCRbeta libraries were sequenced on an Illumina MiSeq instrument. Per the source publication's procedure: After out-of-frame sequences were removed, 2 million to 2.5 million distinct TCRbeta sequences remained, averaging about 67,000 per individual. Each individual was scored using the number of approximately 160 previously reported CMV-associated TCRbeta sequences that the individual carried and the total number of productive distinct TCRbeta sequences. A beta-binomial model was reimplemented in Python, and scikit-learn random forests with default parameters were trained on US cohort data. Classifier performance on the Belgian cohort was reported as the median AUC with percentile confidence intervals calculated over 10,000 bootstrap iterations. TCRdb holds this immuneACCESS table with in-frame rearrangements only. Some clones are missing; in checked studies, unresolved V genes explain under half, and the rest has no known cause. V and J calls and clone size are given by that table; D and trimming were obtained from the DNA. Recorded for this sample are just under 65,000 clones; approximately 80% of them occurred a single time. Approximately 0.81% of the sample comes from the top ten.

Overall study results and their limits: The results were interpreted as suggesting that the CMV-associated TCR signature is largely present in the CD4+ memory repertoire. On the Belgian cohort, the classifier based on the original framework reached a median bootstrapped AUC of roughly 0.96, with a 95% CI of 0.76-1.00. Of about 180 previously reported CMV-associated TCRbeta sequences, 67 appeared in the CD4+ memory repertoires, each in one to five individuals. CMV serostatus prediction reached a median bootstrapped AUC of about 0.96 with the original framework and over 0.8 with a US-trained random forest. Only CD4+CD45RO+ memory cells were sequenced, in contrast to the original study, in which naive and memory CD4+ and CD8+ populations were covered.

Regarding this clone: The antigen this receptor binds is unknown. Nothing much larger sits one base from this clone, and base qualities are not available.

A FACSAria II was used to sort memory CD4+ T cells, defined as single viable CD3+CD4+CD8-CD45RO+ cells. CMV serostatus was determined with a Roche Elecsys assay detecting serum IgG against CMV pp150, pp28, p38 and p52. After the samples were thawed, total CD4+ T cells were enriched through positive selection using CD4 magnetic microbeads. The samples came from a different study that was designed specifically to examine the CD4+ T cell memory repertoire. Peripheral blood mononuclear cells were isolated and cryopreserved following standard operating procedures; serum was stored at -80 °C. Staining used CD3-PerCP (BW264/56), CD4-APC (RPA-T4), CD45RO-PE (UCHT1) and CD8-Pacific Orange (3B5) antibodies, with Sytox blue excluding non-viable cells.

This receptor was identified in an adult in good health and CMV-seronegative. The chain was built from TRBV6-5 and TRBJ1-2; TRBD1 is possibly the D segment (5 matching bases). Specimen: memory CD4+ T cells from blood. The encoded CDR3 is CASAIRQHYGYTF. Read as DNA, the sequence is TGTGCCAGCGCCATTCGACAGCACTATGGCTACACCTTC.